Listed here are 13 T cell receptor beta chains from one sample, sequenced in a study of T-cell memory formation after mild COVID-19. One entry per CDR3 protein results from TCRdb running MiXCR on the 5' RACE reads. The sample has about 400,000 distinct CDR3 sequences, around 24% seen once. Source material: PBMCs or a T cell subset sorted from them (not recorded which). All receptors come from an adult woman who had mild COVID-19 (a few samples of this study predate the infection). Cell type and time point are not known.

This clonotype was picked up a small number of times. This chain connects TRBV4-2 to TRBJ2-7; a possible D gene is TRBD1 (8 bases). There are 16 residues in the CDR3. Germline CDR1 is LGHNA and CDR2 is YNFKEQ. V lost 3 bases and J lost 3, with 18 bases in between. The CDR3 nucleotides read TGTGCCAGCAGCCAGATGACAGGGGAGGGGATCTACGAGCAGTACTTC. Its protein product is CASSQMTGEGIYEQYF.

J is TRBJ1-5 and V is TRBV5-1; no clear D gene. Trimming took 4 bases from V and 4 from J, leaving 9 bases between them. The CDR3 sequence is 13 residues long. The germline V gene encodes CDR1 SGHRS and CDR2 YFSETQ. CDR3 sequence reads: CASSHLGNQPQHF. The CDR3 nucleotides read TGCGCCAGCAGCCACCTTGGGAATCAGCCCCAGCATTTT.

CDR3 residues: CATSRDGGGGGHTDTQYF. CDR3 nucleotide sequence: TGTGCCACCAGCAGAGATGGCGGCGGGGGAGGGCACACAGATACGCAGTATTTT. The rearrangement joins TRBV15 to TRBJ2-3, with 7 bases that match TRBD2. Germline loops: CDR1 LNHNV, CDR2 YYDKDF (reference sequence). The J segment lost 2 bases and the V segment lost 0 bases, leaving 11 bases of the junction unmatched. The CDR3 is 18 amino acids. The variable domain in full, with the rest retrieved from reference TRBV15 and TRBJ2-3, is DAMVIQNPRYQVTQFGKPVTLSCSQTLNHNVMYWYQQKSSQAPKLLFHYYDKDFNNEADTPDNFQSRRPNTSFCFLDIRSPGLGDTAMYLCATSRDGGGGGHTDTQYFGPGTRLTVL.

This clonotype has a count of ten or more. The V call is TRBV7-2, the J call TRBJ2-1; the match to TRBD2 covers 11 bases. Germline assignment: CDR1 SGHTA and CDR2 FQGNSA. The CDR3 is 16 amino acids. Trimming at V came to 7 bases and at J to 11 bases, leaving 16 bases not matched to a gene. The CDR3 spells CASTPSPGLAAIKQFF. CDR3 sequence (DNA): TGTGCCAGCACCCCAAGCCCGGGACTAGCGGCAATTAAGCAGTTCTTC. The full variable domain, its missing parts supplied by reference TRBV7-2 and TRBJ2-1, is GAGVSQSPSNKVTEKGKDVELRCDPISGHTALYWYRQSLGQGLEFLIYFQGNSAPDKSGLPSDRFSAERTGGSVSTLTIQRTQQEDSAVYLCASTPSPGLAAIKQFFGPGTRLTVL.

The genes are TRBV7-2 and TRBJ2-1, with unresolved D. The CDR3 spans 14 residues. V gave up 4 bases and J gave up 7 bases, with 14 bases separating them. CDR1 is SGHTA, CDR2 FQGNSA, per germline. As DNA, the CDR3 is TGTGCCAGCAGCTGGGGTCCGACTGAAAATGAGCAGTTCTTC. It yields the protein CASSWGPTENEQFF.

This clonotype was observed a few times. V and J are TRBV3-1 and TRBJ2-3; D is unresolved. Trimming shortened V by 2 bases and J by 2 bases, and 8 bases separated the two germline ends. Germline CDR1 and CDR2: LGHDT and YNNKEL (reference sequence). The CDR3 has 14 residues. CDR3 bases: TGTGCCAGCAGCCAATCCCCCTACACAGATACGCAGTATTTT. It yields the protein CASSQSPYTDTQYF.

V is TRBV12-3 or TRBV12-4 and J is TRBJ2-7; D not certain. V shed 2 bases and J shed 4 bases, with 18 bases lying between them. The CDR3 has 16 residues. In DNA form, the CDR3 reads TGTGCCAGCAGTTTAAGTGATTGGGGATTAGGATACGAGCAGTACTTC. Translation gives CASSLSDWGLGYEQYF.

This clonotype came up many times. The rearrangement uses TRBV18 and TRBJ2-3, with 7 positions matching TRBD2. V lost 8 bases to trimming and J lost 1 base; unmatched junction nucleotides: 6. Looked up from germline, CDR1 is KGHSH and CDR2 is LQKENI. The CDR3 is 14 amino acids. The CDR3 is CASATAGGTDTQYF. CDR3 nucleotides: TGTGCCAGCGCAACCGCGGGGGGCACAGATACGCAGTATTTT.

This chain joins TRBV2 and TRBJ2-1; no clear D. The CDR3 is 14 residues long. Germline CDR1 SNHLY, CDR2 FYNNEI. Trimming removed 4 bases from V and 0 bases from J, with 7 bases in between. CDR3 sequence (DNA): TGTGCCAGCAGTGTAGACCTCTCCTACAATGAGCAGTTCTTC. It specifies CASSVDLSYNEQFF.

The rearrangement links TRBV5-1 to TRBJ2-3; 14 positions match TRBD2. The CDR3 runs 18 residues. The V gene's germline CDR1 is SGHRS and CDR2 YFSETQ. The J segment lost 1 base and the V segment lost 5 bases, leaving 9 bases of the junction unmatched. The CDR3, as DNA: TGCGCCAGCAGATCCGGGACTAGCGGGGGACTCGGCACAGATACGCAGTATTTT. Amino acid sequence: CASRSGTSGGLGTDTQYF. The full variable domain, its missing parts supplied by reference TRBV5-1 and TRBJ2-3, is KAGVTQTPRYLIKTRGQQVTLSCSPISGHRSVSWYQQTPGQGLQFLFEYFSETQRNKGNFPGRFSGRQFSNSRSEMNVSTLELGDSALYLCASRSGTSGGLGTDTQYFGPGTRLTVL.

The chain carries TRBV3-1 and TRBJ2-5; 7 nucleotides match TRBD2. The CDR3 is 15 amino acids. Germline-derived CDR1 and CDR2 are LGHDT and YNNKEL (reference sequence). The V and J ends lost 1 base and 2 bases, in that order; junction bases with no gene match: 4. The CDR3 reads CASSQGLGGQETQYF. The CDR3 DNA sequence: TGTGCCAGCAGCCAAGGCCTGGGGGGGCAAGAGACCCAGTACTTC.

This clonotype was seen only a few times. The rearrangement joins TRBV7-3 to TRBJ2-1; either TRBD1 or TRBD2 may fit D (5 bases each). The CDR3 sequence is 12 residues long. The ends were cut back, 3 bases at V and 8 bases at J, with 8 bases in the middle. Looked up from germline, CDR1 is SGHTA and CDR2 is FQGTGA. CDR3: CASSFMGDEQFF. Written as DNA, the CDR3 is TGTGCCAGCAGCTTTATGGGGGATGAGCAGTTCTTC. Full variable domain (outside the CDR3, taken from reference TRBV7-3 and TRBJ2-1): GAGVSQTPSNKVTEKGKYVELRCDPISGHTALYWYRQSLGQGPEFLIYFQGTGAADDSGLPNDRFFAVRPEGSVSTLKIQRTERGDSAVYLCASSFMGDEQFFGPGTRLTVL.

The V gene is TRBV12-3 or TRBV12-4, the J gene TRBJ2-1, with 9 nucleotides matching TRBD2. Trimming at V came to 1 base and at J to 7 bases, leaving 8 bases not matched to a gene. CDR3 length equals 16 residues. CDR3 DNA sequence: TGTGCCAGCAGTTTAGGGCTAGCGGGAATTAAGAATGAGCAGTTCTTC. This encodes CASSLGLAGIKNEQFF.